This T cell receptor beta chain emerged from a study of T cell responses to AZD1222 COVID-19 vaccine. General observations from the study: Only six or seven AZD1222 recipients tested seropositive at baseline. Clonal diversity was possibly underestimated; the donors were predominantly white British and more often female.

A word on this clone: What it binds is not known.

Clones were read by immunoSEQ multiplex PCR, and TCRdb kept only the in-frame ones, dropping some. The sample records roughly 120,000 clones, around 90% being singletons. V dropped 4 bases and J dropped 2 bases, with 14 bases sitting between them. Germline V CDR1 and CDR2: KGHSH, LQKENI. The length of the CDR3 is 16 residues. The clonotype originates from an adult who received the MenACWY meningococcal vaccine as a control. Sequenced here: peripheral blood, sampled 28 days after the second dose of the MenACWY control vaccine. The chain is built from TRBV18 and TRBJ1-4, with D maybe TRBD1 (6 bases). CDR3 sequence reads: CASSLATGATNEKLFF. The CDR3 nucleotides are TGTGCCAGCTCACTCGCGACGGGGGCTACTAATGAAAAACTGTTTTTT.